This T cell receptor (beta chain) was captured by sequencing in a study of blood T cell repertoires in COVID-19. Study-wide background: Some COVID-19 samples were acute and others convalescent; all came from the United States, Italy and Spain.

The germline gives CDR1 SGHTS, CDR2 YDEGEE. The CDR3 runs 15 residues. Between the trimmed V and J ends, which lost 0 bases and 5 bases, there was a span of 14 bases. Participants' own reports of clinical history determined their cohort assignment. Per the authors' pipeline: Amplification of reference gene primers was used by the study to estimate nucleated cell counts. Repertoires were generated with immunoSEQ multiplex PCR, while TCRdb's copy carries only in-frame clones and drops some. For V, J and clone size, that table is used; D and trimming come from the DNA. Of about 350,000 clones in the sample, around 87% were seen once.

This chain links TRBV5-8 with TRBJ1-1; perhaps TRBD1 as D (6 bases). The sample taken for sequencing was PBMCs or T cells enriched from blood (not recorded which). The TCR originated in a woman under 40 who had recovered from COVID-19. Written as DNA, the CDR3 is TGTGCCAGCAGCTTGGGGGACATCGGGCCGACTGAAGCTTTCTTT. It yields the protein CASSLGDIGPTEAFF.